These T cell receptor beta chains were read from a single sample in a study of shared clonotypes between healthy human individuals. Clones were sequenced by immunoSEQ multiplex PCR, and TCRdb holds only the in-frame ones, with some missing. The top ten clones hold 0.36% of a sample with 2 million to 3 million clones, more than 85% of them seen once. Material: naive CD4+ T cells from PBMCs. Every receptor here comes from a man aged 18 to 29 in good health. Some clones in this sample may be carry-over from other donors' samples. CDR3s include the opening cysteine and the closing phenylalanine or tryptophan. Fields, in order: J gene, D gene, V gene, clone size, CDR3 protein, CDR3 DNA. D genes are given only for firm matches. The size entry is marked missing in some rows and otherwise reads once, few, many or a size class.

J: TRBJ2-1
D: TRBD2
V: TRBV5-1
size: -
CDR3: CASGPTSGEQFF
DNA: TGCGCCAGCGGGCCGACTAGCGGCGAGCAGTTCTTC

J: TRBJ1-2
D: -
V: TRBV28
size: few
CDR3: CASSLRGAGYTF
DNA: TGTGCCAGCAGTTTGCGAGGGGCTGGCTACACCTTC

J: TRBJ2-1
D: TRBD2
V: TRBV4-2
size: -
CDR3: CASSQRLAGGPSDEQFF
DNA: TGTGCCAGCAGCCAAAGACTAGCGGGAGGGCCGAGCGATGAGCAGTTCTTC

J: TRBJ2-2
D: -
V: TRBV28
size: -
CDR3: CASSFGRRFIGELFF
DNA: TGTGCCAGCAGTTTTGGTCGGAGATTCATCGGGGAGCTGTTTTTT

J: TRBJ2-7
D: TRBD1
V: TRBV4-3
size: -
CDR3: CASSQDNGQGYEQYF
DNA: TGCGCCAGCAGCCAAGATAACGGACAGGGGTACGAGCAGTACTTC

J: TRBJ1-3
D: -
V: TRBV30
size: -
CDR3: CAWSFGTYGGNTIYF
DNA: TGTGCCTGGAGCTTCGGGACATATGGCGGAAACACCATATATTTT

J: TRBJ2-5
D: TRBD1
V: TRBV5-1
size: once
CDR3: CASSFFPTGGSRETQYF
DNA: TGCGCCAGCAGCTTCTTCCCGACAGGGGGCTCGCGGGAGACCCAGTACTTC

J: TRBJ2-5
D: -
V: TRBV2
size: -
CDR3: CASRETRDEETQYF
DNA: TGTGCCAGCAGAGAGACCCGGGATGAGGAGACCCAGTACTTC

J: TRBJ1-5
D: TRBD1
V: TRBV27
size: -
CDR3: CASRRQGSNQPQHF
DNA: TGTGCCAGCAGGAGACAGGGTAGCAATCAGCCCCAGCATTTT

J: TRBJ2-1
D: TRBD2
V: TRBV5-1
size: -
CDR3: CASSPGLAGGIGYEQFF
DNA: TGCGCCAGCAGCCCGGGACTAGCGGGAGGAATAGGCTATGAGCAGTTCTTC

J: TRBJ1-4
D: -
V: TRBV6-6
size: -
CDR3: CASSYSPPPGEKLFF
DNA: TGTGCCAGCAGTTACTCCCCTCCCCCAGGAGAAAAACTGTTTTTT

J: TRBJ1-3
D: -
V: TRBV4-1
size: -
CDR3: CASSPSKGQPLGNTIYF
DNA: TGCGCCAGCAGCCCCTCGAAGGGACAACCTCTTGGAAACACCATATATTTT

J: TRBJ1-1
D: -
V: TRBV5-1
size: -
CDR3: CASSAGGRDTEAFF
DNA: TGCGCCAGCAGCGCCGGGGGCAGGGACACTGAAGCTTTCTTT

J: TRBJ2-1
D: TRBD2
V: TRBV5-4
size: -
CDR3: CASSSLTSGQFYNEQFF
DNA: TGTGCCAGCAGCTCCCTGACTAGCGGGCAATTCTACAATGAGCAGTTCTTC

J: TRBJ2-3
D: -
V: TRBV2
size: -
CDR3: CASGAVNTQYF
DNA: TGTGCCAGCGGAGCGGTAAATACGCAGTATTTT

J: TRBJ2-3
D: -
V: TRBV6-5
size: few
CDR3: CASSSTDTQYF
DNA: TGTGCCAGCAGTAGCACAGATACGCAGTATTTT

J: TRBJ1-4
D: -
V: TRBV5-1
size: -
CDR3: CASSLVGFNEKLFF
DNA: TGCGCCAGCAGCTTGGTAGGATTTAATGAAAAACTGTTTTTT

J: TRBJ1-4
D: TRBD1
V: TRBV30
size: -
CDR3: CAWSGDRGAEKLFF
DNA: TGTGCCTGGAGTGGGGACAGGGGGGCTGAAAAACTGTTTTTT

J: TRBJ2-7
D: TRBD2
V: TRBV11-2
size: -
CDR3: CASSSLAGGGNTYEQYF
DNA: TGTGCCAGCAGCTCCCTAGCGGGAGGAGGTAACACCTACGAGCAGTACTTC

J: TRBJ2-5
D: -
V: TRBV11-3
size: -
CDR3: CASSLGEETQYF
DNA: TGTGCCAGCAGCTTAGGGGAAGAGACCCAGTACTTC

J: TRBJ2-7
D: TRBD2
V: TRBV6-5
size: -
CDR3: CASSLSGTRVSEQYF
DNA: TGTGCCAGCAGCTTGTCCGGGACTAGGGTTTCCGAGCAGTACTTC

J: TRBJ2-1
D: TRBD1
V: TRBV6-4
size: -
CDR3: CASSEGTASYNEQFF
DNA: TGTGCCAGCAGTGAAGGGACAGCCTCCTACAATGAGCAGTTCTTC

J: TRBJ2-7
D: TRBD2
V: TRBV6-5
size: -
CDR3: CASRKTSGAYEQYF
DNA: TGTGCCAGCAGGAAGACTAGCGGGGCCTACGAGCAGTACTTC

J: TRBJ1-4
D: -
V: TRBV6-5
size: -
CDR3: CASSYAGDEKLFF
DNA: TGTGCCAGCAGTTACGCAGGGGATGAAAAACTGTTTTTT

J: TRBJ1-5
D: TRBD1
V: TRBV5-5
size: -
CDR3: CASSSDSTGPYSNQPQHF
DNA: TGTGCCAGCAGCTCCGACTCGACAGGGCCGTATAGCAATCAGCCCCAGCATTTT

J: TRBJ2-3
D: -
V: TRBV15
size: -
CDR3: CATSRDRAADTQYF
DNA: TGTGCCACCAGCAGAGACAGGGCAGCAGATACGCAGTATTTT

J: TRBJ2-2
D: -
V: TRBV5-4
size: -
CDR3: CASSLGGQLSTGELFF
DNA: TGTGCCAGCAGCTTGGGGGGACAACTATCCACCGGGGAGCTGTTTTTT

J: TRBJ2-1
D: TRBD2
V: TRBV5-1
size: once
CDR3: CASSSMTSQFYNEQFF
DNA: TGCGCCAGCAGCTCTATGACTAGCCAATTCTACAATGAGCAGTTCTTC

J: TRBJ2-7
D: -
V: TRBV5-1
size: -
CDR3: CASRTSPRQSPYEQYF
DNA: TGCGCCAGCAGGACGTCCCCAAGACAGTCACCCTACGAGCAGTACTTC

J: TRBJ1-6
D: -
V: TRBV27
size: -
CDR3: CASSLRVGHF
DNA: TGTGCCAGCAGTTTGAGGGTGGGCCACTTT

J: TRBJ1-2
D: -
V: TRBV7-9
size: -
CDR3: CASSLAPGYGYTF
DNA: TGTGCCAGCAGTTTAGCACCGGGATATGGCTACACCTTC

J: TRBJ2-3
D: -
V: TRBV6-4
size: -
CDR3: CASAQEREHGDTQYF
DNA: TGTGCCAGCGCTCAGGAGAGGGAGCACGGAGATACGCAGTATTTT

J: TRBJ1-1
D: -
V: TRBV29-1
size: -
CDR3: CSAFGQGIGNTEAFF
DNA: TGCAGCGCCTTCGGCCAGGGTATCGGAAACACTGAAGCTTTCTTT

J: TRBJ2-3
D: TRBD1
V: TRBV10-3
size: -
CDR3: CAISAAQGATQYF
DNA: TGTGCCATCAGTGCTGCACAGGGGGCTACGCAGTATTTT

J: TRBJ1-1
D: -
V: TRBV29-1
size: -
CDR3: CSGEGGLRGTEAFF
DNA: TGCAGCGGCGAGGGGGGGCTTCGGGGCACTGAAGCTTTCTTT

J: TRBJ1-3
D: TRBD1
V: TRBV4-1
size: -
CDR3: CASSRGDRDLSGNTIYF
DNA: TGCGCCAGCAGCCGGGGGGACAGGGACCTCTCTGGAAACACCATATATTTT

J: TRBJ1-4
D: -
V: TRBV5-6
size: -
CDR3: CASSLGAQEKLFF
DNA: TGTGCCAGCAGCTTGGGGGCTCAAGAAAAACTGTTTTTT

J: TRBJ1-2
D: -
V: TRBV6-5
size: few
CDR3: CASSYGADYGYTF
DNA: TGTGCCAGCAGTTACGGGGCAGACTATGGCTACACCTTC

J: TRBJ2-6
D: -
V: TRBV19
size: -
CDR3: CASSPPRGPWANVLTF
DNA: TGTGCCAGTAGTCCTCCCAGGGGCCCATGGGCCAACGTCCTGACTTTC

J: TRBJ2-5
D: -
V: TRBV28
size: -
CDR3: CASSLTRGQETQYF
DNA: TGTGCCAGCAGTTTAACTAGGGGGCAAGAGACCCAGTACTTC

J: TRBJ2-3
D: TRBD2
V: TRBV5-4
size: -
CDR3: CASRTGLAGRTDTQYF
DNA: TGTGCCAGCAGGACGGGACTAGCGGGACGCACAGATACGCAGTATTTT

J: TRBJ1-5
D: -
V: TRBV6-1
size: -
CDR3: CASSEAQGNQPQHF
DNA: TGTGCCAGCAGTGAAGCACAGGGAAACCAGCCCCAGCATTTT

J: TRBJ2-7
D: -
V: TRBV5-6
size: -
CDR3: CASSLVGYEQYF
DNA: TGTGCCAGCAGCTTGGTGGGCTACGAGCAGTACTTC

J: TRBJ2-7
D: TRBD1
V: TRBV7-2
size: -
CDR3: CASRSGTGVYEQYF
DNA: TGTGCCAGCAGGTCGGGGACAGGCGTCTACGAGCAGTACTTC

J: TRBJ2-3
D: -
V: TRBV7-9
size: -
CDR3: CASSFVSDTQYF
DNA: TGTGCCAGCAGCTTCGTTTCAGATACGCAGTATTTT

J: TRBJ2-2
D: TRBD2
V: TRBV5-1
size: -
CDR3: CASSLSSGGGTGELFF
DNA: TGCGCCAGCAGCTTGTCTAGCGGCGGGGGGACCGGGGAGCTGTTTTTT

J: TRBJ2-1
D: -
V: TRBV5-1
size: -
CDR3: CASSLAFGVRYEQFF
DNA: TGCGCCAGCAGCTTGGCCTTCGGGGTGAGATATGAGCAGTTCTTC

J: TRBJ1-3
D: -
V: TRBV5-1
size: once
CDR3: CASSLLEVSSGNTIYF
DNA: TGCGCCAGCAGCTTGTTAGAAGTGTCCTCTGGAAACACCATATATTTT

J: TRBJ2-1
D: TRBD2
V: TRBV7-3
size: once
CDR3: CASSLLAGTNEQFF
DNA: TGTGCCAGCAGCTTATTAGCGGGTACCAATGAGCAGTTCTTC

J: TRBJ1-3
D: -
V: TRBV30
size: -
CDR3: CAWSASTGNTIYF
DNA: TGTGCCTGGTCTGCTTCCACCGGAAACACCATATATTTT

J: TRBJ1-2
D: TRBD1
V: TRBV7-6
size: -
CDR3: CASSARDRGRRTF
DNA: TGTGCCAGCAGCGCCCGGGACAGGGGTCGACGCACCTTC

J: TRBJ2-1
D: -
V: TRBV4-3
size: -
CDR3: CASSQASAGGIDNEQFF
DNA: TGCGCCAGCAGCCAAGCCTCGGCAGGGGGGATTGACAATGAGCAGTTCTTC

J: TRBJ2-1
D: -
V: TRBV28
size: -
CDR3: CASPLNGEQFF
DNA: TGTGCCAGCCCCCTGAACGGTGAGCAGTTCTTC

J: TRBJ2-1
D: TRBD1
V: TRBV28
size: -
CDR3: CASSPQTGTSYNEQFF
DNA: TGTGCCAGCAGTCCCCAGACAGGGACCTCCTACAATGAGCAGTTCTTC

J: TRBJ2-5
D: -
V: TRBV11-1
size: -
CDR3: CASTPGKGQETQYF
DNA: TGTGCCAGCACCCCTGGGAAGGGCCAAGAGACCCAGTACTTC

J: TRBJ1-2
D: TRBD1
V: TRBV30
size: -
CDR3: CAWSEWTGAHTF
DNA: TGTGCCTGGAGCGAGTGGACAGGGGCCCACACCTTC

J: TRBJ2-3
D: -
V: TRBV4-2
size: -
CDR3: CASSQDQGTDTQYF
DNA: TGTGCCAGCAGCCAAGATCAAGGGACAGATACGCAGTATTTT

J: TRBJ2-3
D: -
V: TRBV6-5
size: -
CDR3: CASTGRFRADTQYF
DNA: TGTGCCAGCACCGGACGCTTTCGGGCGGATACGCAGTATTTT